Detailed here is one T cell receptor (beta chain). What this receptor recognizes is not known. The input lacks base qualities; no much larger clone sits a single base away. In total, approximately 690 healthy bone marrow donors made up the cohort. At the time of sampling, all cohort members were nominally healthy, though unrecorded immune exposures were likely present. The donor tested CMV seronegative and was one of the 352 seronegative cohort members. A peripheral blood sample was provided by each donor, and peripheral blood mononuclear cells were used for TCR beta sequencing. Genomic DNA was extracted from the blood cell samples with the Qiagen DNeasy Blood Extraction Kit. Libraries were constructed by the immunoSEQ multiplex PCR assay. A mixture of 60 forward primers for TCR Vbeta segments and 13 reverse primers for TCR Jbeta segments was used in the multiplex PCR. The CDR3 region of rearranged TCR beta genes was amplified from genomic DNA with a multiplex PCR assay. On the Illumina HiSeq System, the amplified TCR beta libraries were sequenced as 87-base-pair reads. The published analysis was carried out like this. Across the 500 to 750 repertoires, a later analysis counted 80 million or so unique TCR beta chains, around 11 million of which were shared by at least two donors. Raw reads were error-corrected and collapsed into unique sequences with a nearest-neighbor algorithm that merged closely related sequences to remove PCR and sequencing errors. CDR3 sequences were aligned to IMGT reference sequences to assign V, D and J gene segments. Each retained sequence needed at least a six-nucleotide match to both a V gene segment and a J gene segment. Rearrangements were called productive when the CDR3 lacked stop codons and stayed in frame with V and J; all others were non-productive. Following IMGT convention, CDR3 was defined as the stretch from the second conserved V-encoded cysteine up to the conserved J-encoded phenylalanine. In an earlier analysis of approximately 500 of the donors, sequences lacking an unambiguous match to a single V gene segment were excluded. An earlier analysis of 500 to 600 of the donors classified V segments as functional when productive rearrangements were above 56.7% and as segregating when the standard deviation between donors was above 5%. A statistical classification framework was built for diagnosing cytomegalovirus status from the catalog of TCR beta chain sequences. In a later analysis, V and J genes were assigned by comparing TCR nucleotide sequences against IMGT/GENE-DB human TR gene sequences. Using the TCRdist pipeline, a later analysis assigned CDR3 sequences along with most-parsimonious VDJ recombination scenarios. A later analysis defined each TCR beta chain by its CDR3 amino acid sequence plus V-gene family, and excluded reads lacking a unique V-gene family. To address suspected cross-contamination and a sequencing artifact, a later analysis removed over 500 highly shared, low-generation-probability nucleotide sequences. In a later analysis, a clonal expansion index was calculated for each public chain from normalized within-repertoire ranks of inferred template counts. In a later analysis, generation probabilities were computed using a VDJ recombination model fitted to out-of-frame rearrangements, and the results were checked against IGoR. In a later analysis, hypergeometric tests were used to score TCR-TCR, TCR-HLA and TCR-CMV co-occurrence, with a repertoire-size bias correction applied to TCR pairs. False discovery rates were estimated in a later analysis by permuting HLA or CMV assignments 20 times. In a later analysis, co-occurring TCRs were grouped using DBSCAN, with TCRdist sequence similarity added in when clustering inside HLA-allele-positive subsets. Repertoires with fewer than 30,000 or more than 120,000 public chains, plus five repertoires with anomalous nucleotide sharing, were excluded from co-occurrence clustering. The table comes from immuneACCESS by way of TCRdb, which keeps in-frame sequences with V and J called. Part of the clones is missing from these tables; in studies checked, under half for an unresolved V gene and the rest for unknown reasons. V and J calls and clone size are those listed in that table; D and trimming were worked out from the DNA. The table for this sample lists roughly 150,000 clones; 65% to 80% of them were counted only once. The top ten constitute under 2% of the sample.

The germline V gene sets CDR1 to MNHEY and CDR2 to SVGAGI. The CDR3 covers 14 residues, taking in both the cysteine and the phenylalanine. Only CDR3 DNA remains: 42 bases, in frame from the first base. V loses 0 bases of germline sequence and J loses 1 base, and the interval between the two ends is 6 bases. This record belongs to a study of cytomegalovirus exposure and HLA in healthy donors (dated by TCRdb to 2016 to 2017). Broadly, across the study: An earlier analysis of some 620 of the donors reported 276 Gb of sequence data and 117 million unique TCR beta sequences obtained from roughly 180 million T cells. Roughly 310 gigabases of sequencing data and tens of millions of unique TCR sequences were included in an early release covering 550 to 800 HLA-typed donors. Of the roughly 400 genotyped donors, 81% were placed in the genetic ancestry cluster associated with self-reported Caucasian donors. The study aimed to test whether signatures of past pathogen exposure could be identified by cataloging public T cell receptors. The study profiled the T cell repertoires of hundreds of subjects by immunosequencing and related them to cytomegalovirus serostatus. A separate validation cohort of roughly 130 different subjects was used in addition to the approximately 640-subject first cohort. To predict cytomegalovirus infection status, the study brought together high-throughput TCR immunosequencing, statistical association of individual TCRs with disease status, and machine learning. In a later analysis, previously published TCR beta repertoires from 666 donors were re-analyzed and high-resolution HLA genotyping was added so that TCR occurrence patterns could be studied. Rather than drawing on any new phenotypic data, the later analysis identified candidate immune exposures from TCR beta sequences and the way those sequences occurred across donors. An earlier analysis of around 580 of the donors used high-throughput TCR beta sequencing to judge whether each TCR beta V gene segment behaved as functional or pseudogenic. Alongside the repertoire data, information on donor age, sex, ethnicity and CMV serostatus was compiled. Genome-wide SNP genotypes for about 65% of the 666 donors were used in a later genetic analysis, which treated that subset as a discovery cohort. All discovery cohort repertoires had been generated using a single sequencing platform. HLA typing included class I and class II loci at four-digit resolution. The number of donors typed differed by locus, with 629-630 for A, B, C, DRB1 and DQB1, 522 for DQA1, 600 to 610 for DPA1, and around 430 for DPB1. Roughly 5 DR-DQ haplotypes were handled as single units for association and clustering, since linkage in the cohort was strong. Among 350 to 400 genotyped donors of the cohort, an average of approximately 240,000 unique TCR beta nucleotide sequences were sequenced per donor, around 20% of them non-productive.

Overall results and qualifications from the work: The study listed 150 to 200 TCR beta chains as associated with cytomegalovirus. A later analysis associated some 17,000 TCR beta sequences with specific HLA alleles at a false discovery rate of 0.05. Compared with equally common non-associated chains, HLA-associated TCR beta chains in a later analysis were more clonally expanded and had lower generation probabilities. In a later genetic analysis, a missense DCLRE1C variant was associated with V-gene and J-gene trimming of TCR beta chains, and the association was replicated in an independent cohort. A few of the identified cytomegalovirus-associated TCR beta chains were confirmed in vitro to be specific for cytomegalovirus antigens. When HLA alleles, especially DR and DQ, strongly co-occurred, TCR associations were difficult to assign to individual alleles. Some IMGT-functional V segments, including TRBV6-2 and TRBV6-3, could not be distinguished by the 87-base-pair reads and were therefore excluded. The authors suggested that the approach could potentially be extended to other disease states and immunological phenotypes. The sequencing pipeline was judged likely to have produced a cluster of highly shared sequence variants as a technical artifact. Most TCR sequences were seen in very few donors, while some public TCRs were found in many individuals. A further reported finding was that TCR beta sequences accurately predicted the HLA-A and HLA-B alleles for most subjects in the first cohort. Presence/absence analyses assumed roughly uniform sequencing depth across donors, an assumption that may not hold. According to a later analysis, most CMV-associated TCR beta chains appeared to be HLA-restricted, and the HLA associations seemed to be driven largely by CMV exposure. Because HLA typing was missing for some donors at each locus, association tests included only the typed subset. According to a later analysis, TCR association rates differed among HLA loci, with DRB1 alleles showing the most associated TCRs and HLA-C alleles showing the fewest. In a later analysis, several top co-occurrence clusters were reported to appear linked to parvovirus B19, influenza, CMV and Epstein-Barr virus. Because counts were too low, under 20 rarely observed V segments, including chromosome 9 orphons, were left out of the earlier analysis of several hundred of the donors. In an earlier analysis of 587 of the donors, most TCR beta V segments appeared in productive rearrangements about 90% or about 30% of the time, broadly matching IMGT annotations. Immune exposure information for the cohort was limited to CMV serostatus. According to a later genetic analysis, donors in an Asian-associated ancestry cluster had fewer N-insertions in productive TCRs than the approximately 610-donor mean. The classifier was reported to diagnose cytomegalovirus status with high specificity and sensitivity in both the original and validation cohorts. Correlated functional status among segregating V segments might be attributable to linkage disequilibrium, but an unknown experimental factor could not be ruled out. This cohort had only TCR beta chains sequenced, and the lack of alpha or paired-chain data limited which features could be detected.

The rearrangement combines TRBV6-5 with TRBJ1-2, with no reliable assignment of the D segment. Sequenced: PBMCs. This TCR was sampled from a woman aged 25 to 45 in good health and CMV-seronegative. CDR3 region: CASSYSGHNYGYTF. The sequence in DNA is TGTGCCAGCAGTTACTCTGGCCATAACTATGGCTACACCTTC.